What follows are 25 T cell receptor beta chains derived from one specimen sequenced in a study of blood T cell repertoires in COVID-19. Clones were read by immunoSEQ multiplex PCR, and TCRdb kept only the in-frame ones, dropping some. This repertoire shows approximately 120,000 clones, 85% to 90% found once; its top ten account for about 7.3%. Sequencing input: peripheral blood. These receptors originate from a man aged 50-60 years with acute or convalescent COVID-19.

The chain is built from TRBV4-1 and TRBJ1-3, with D possibly TRBD1 on 6 matching bases. V was shortened by 0 bases and J by 0 bases, with 12 bases between the two germline ends. The germline V gene encodes CDR1 MGHRA and CDR2 YSYEKL. CDR3 length: 17 residues. The CDR3 protein is CASSQDQGRYSGNTIYF. The CDR3 DNA reads TGCGCCAGCAGCCAAGACCAGGGGCGGTACTCTGGAAACACCATATATTTT.

On this clone itself: Other nucleotide sequences in the sample specify the same CDR3. The rearrangement joins TRBV7-2 to TRBJ2-5; D remains unclear. This CDR3 contains 14 residues. V was pared by 6 bases and J by 1 base, with 12 bases between. CDR1 is SGHTA, CDR2 FQGNSA, per germline. The CDR3 sequence: CASSPEVSQETQYF. In DNA, the CDR3 is TGTGCCAGCAGTCCCGAGGTCAGCCAAGAGACCCAGTACTTC.

The chain has TRBV21-1 and TRBJ2-6; the DNA was not compared with TRBD1, the D call given in the table. TRBV21-1 is a listed pseudogene. The CDR3 has 17 residues. The CDR3 coding sequence is TGTGCCAGCAGCAAAGTGGGACAACGGGCTGGGGCCAACGTCCTGACTTTC. It translates to CASSKVGQRAGANVLTF.

The gene calls are TRBV3-1 (or the pseudogene TRBV3-2) and TRBJ2-1; 16 nucleotides match TRBD2. V gave up 4 bases and J gave up 4 bases; unmatched junction bases: 13. Germline lookup yields CDR1 LGHDT and CDR2 YNNKEL (reference sequence). There are 20 residues in the CDR3. The CDR3 DNA reads as TGTGCCAGCAGCCTTCAACCGGGACTAGCGGGAGGGCTTTATTACAATGAGCAGTTCTTC. Translated: CASSLQPGLAGGLYYNEQFF.

The rearrangement joins TRBV11-3 to TRBJ1-2; possibly TRBD1 for D (6 bases). Trimming took 5 bases from V and 8 from J, leaving 18 bases between them. The CDR3 totals 14 residues. Per the germline V gene, CDR1 is SGHNT and CDR2 is YENEEA. The CDR3 spells CASSPTGGAMGYTF. CDR3 DNA sequence: TGTGCCAGCAGCCCAACCGGGGGGGCTATGGGCTACACCTTC.

The chain carries TRBV29-1 and TRBJ1-1; 7 bases line up with TRBD1. CDR1 SQVTM and CDR2 ANQGSEA come from the germline V gene. The CDR3 covers 11 residues. V shed 2 bases and J 11 bases; nucleotides not matched to a gene: 5. The CDR3 nucleotides read TGCAGCGTTGAACCGACAGGGTTCGCTTTCTTT. Translation: CSVEPTGFAFF.

V usage is TRBV15 and J usage is TRBJ2-7; D possibly corresponds to TRBD1 (6 bases). CDR1 is LNHNV and CDR2 is YYDKDF in the germline V gene (reference sequence). Trimming shortened V by 0 bases and J by 7 bases, and 16 bases separated the two germline ends. This CDR3 has 15 residues. The CDR3 reads CATSREGQSLREQYF. For the CDR3, the DNA is TGTGCCACCAGCAGAGAAGGACAGAGCCTAAGAGAGCAGTACTTC.

The CDR3 reads CASSPKGWEVLAYEQYF. CDR3 DNA: TGTGCCAGCAGCCCAAAAGGATGGGAGGTACTGGCCTACGAGCAGTACTTC. This rearrangement joins TRBV9 to TRBJ2-7, with D perhaps TRBD2 (6 bases). The V gene's germline CDR1 is SGDLS and CDR2 YYNGEE. This CDR3 is 17 amino acids long. V gave up 4 bases and J gave up 2 bases, with 22 bases separating them.

This rearrangement joins TRBV19 to TRBJ1-4, with D uncertain. CDR3 length: 12 residues. Trimming removed 1 base from V and 13 bases from J, with 10 bases in between. Germline V gene sequence: CDR1 LNHDA, CDR2 SQIVND (reference sequence). CDR3 bases: TGTGCCAGTAGTATAGTGGGAGGGAGACTGTTTTTT. Translating gives CASSIVGGRLFF.

The CDR3 sequence is CASSLIGGGIDEQYF. CDR3 in DNA: TGTGCCAGCAGTTTAATCGGGGGGGGGATAGACGAGCAGTACTTC. The chain combines TRBV27 with TRBJ2-7, with TRBD2 matching 8 bases. The CDR3 length is 15 residues. In germline, CDR1 is MNHEY, CDR2 SMNVEV (reference sequence). V shed 2 bases, J shed 5 bases, and the junction held 8 bases outside the gene matches.

V gene TRBV5-4 combines with J gene TRBJ2-3, with a possible D match to TRBD1 (5 bases). Trimming left V 1 base short and J 0 bases short, with 9 bases between. Germline V gene sequence: CDR1 SGHNT, CDR2 YYREEE (reference sequence). The CDR3 contains 15 residues. CDR3 protein: CASSLRTISTDTQYF. The CDR3 DNA reads as TGTGCCAGCAGCTTGCGGACAATCAGCACAGATACGCAGTATTTT.

The genes are TRBV19 and TRBJ1-2; TRBD1 agrees at 8 bases. CDR1 LNHDA and CDR2 SQIVND come from the germline V gene (reference sequence). The J segment lost 4 bases and the V segment lost 9 bases, leaving 13 bases of the junction unmatched. The CDR3 is 15 residues long. The DNA of the CDR3 is TGTGCCAGCACCGAAACAGGGGGAGCGTTCTATGGCTACACCTTC. Translating gives CASTETGGAFYGYTF. The full variable domain, its missing parts supplied by reference TRBV19 and TRBJ1-2, is DGGITQSPKYLFRKEGQNVTLSCEQNLNHDAMYWYRQDPGQGLRLIYYSQIVNDFQKGDIAEGYSVSREKKESFPLTVTSAQKNPTAFYLCASTETGGAFYGYTFGSGTRLTVV.

The chain combines TRBV6-5 with TRBJ1-5; perhaps TRBD1 as D (6 bases). Trimming cost V 5 bases and J 4 bases, with 12 bases left between them. CDR1 MNHEY and CDR2 SVGAGI come from the germline V gene. The CDR3 length is 14 residues. The CDR3 sequence is CASSRQAGNQPQHF. In nucleotides, the CDR3 is TGTGCCAGCAGTCGACAGGCAGGGAATCAGCCCCAGCATTTT.

V is TRBV18 and J is TRBJ1-2, with a possible D match to TRBD1 (5 bases). V gave up 5 bases and J gave up 0 bases, with 13 bases separating them. The CDR3 consists of 15 residues. Looked up from germline, CDR1 is KGHSH and CDR2 is LQKENI. The CDR3 loop is CASSAEAGTNYGYTF. CDR3 DNA: TGTGCCAGCTCAGCAGAGGCAGGGACTAACTATGGCTACACCTTC.

This chain uses TRBV11-3 with TRBJ2-2; 15 bases map to TRBD2. The CDR3 extends over 17 amino acids. J gave up 5 bases and V 2 bases, and 3 bases lay outside the gene matches. Germline-derived CDR1 and CDR2 are SGHNT and YENEEA. CDR3: CASSLRTSGRGTGELFF. CDR3 bases: TGTGCCAGCAGCTTAAGGACTAGCGGGAGGGGGACCGGGGAGCTGTTTTTT.

This clone was seen only once. This chain links TRBV7-9 with TRBJ2-7; D gene unclear. Trimming stripped 5 bases from V and 6 bases from J, with 11 bases between. The CDR3 extends over 12 amino acids. Germline V lookup: CDR1 SEHNR, CDR2 FQNEAQ (reference sequence). DNA for the CDR3: TGTGCCAGCAGCATCCCGACTGGCGAGCAGTACTTC. This gives the protein CASSIPTGEQYF.

The rearrangement joins TRBV18 to TRBJ1-2, with 8 bases identical to TRBD1. Germline V lookup: CDR1 KGHSH, CDR2 LQKENI. The CDR3 consists of 14 residues. With 3 bases clipped from V and 6 bases from J, the junction kept 6 bases outside the gene matches. The CDR3 nucleotides read TGTGCCAGCTCACCTACTCAGGGGGCGGATGGCTACACCTTC. Translating it yields CASSPTQGADGYTF. The full variable domain, in which reference TRBV18 and TRBJ1-2 provide the parts outside the CDR3, is NAGVMQNPRHLVRRRGQEARLRCSPMKGHSHVYWYRQLPEEGLKFMVYLQKENIIDESGMPKERFSAEFPKEGPSILRIQQVVRGDSAAYFCASSPTQGADGYTFGSGTRLTVV.

The chain carries TRBV2 and TRBJ1-4; D is unclear. Trimming pared 2 bases from V and 0 bases from J, leaving 7 bases between. CDR3 length equals 15 residues. Germline loops: CDR1 SNHLY, CDR2 FYNNEI. CDR3 DNA: TGTGCCAGCAGTGAATGGAGATCAACTAATGAAAAACTGTTTTTT. Translated: CASSEWRSTNEKLFF.

The chain carries TRBV29-1 and TRBJ2-7; 9 bases are shared with TRBD1. This CDR3 region has 14 residues. CDR1 SQVTM and CDR2 ANQGSEA come from the germline V gene. V gave up 0 bases and J gave up 3 bases; unmatched junction bases: 3. Written as DNA, the CDR3 is TGCAGCGTTGAAGAAGGACAGGGGAACTACGAGCAGTACTTC. Its protein product is CSVEEGQGNYEQYF.

This clone was detected only a few times. The chain recombines TRBV28 with TRBJ1-2; maybe TRBD1 (6 bases). The germline V gene encodes CDR1 MDHEN and CDR2 SYDVKM. The CDR3 loop spans 14 amino acids. V was pared by 2 bases and J by 4 bases, with 11 bases between. Here the CDR3 reads CASSLTQGSYGYTF. CDR3 sequence (DNA): TGTGCCAGCAGTTTAACACAGGGCAGCTATGGCTACACCTTC.

V gene TRBV30 combines with J gene TRBJ2-1; 13 bases are shared with TRBD2. This CDR3 is 15 amino acids long. Germline CDR1 is GTSNPN and CDR2 is SVGIG (reference sequence). The V segment lost 3 bases and the J segment 3 bases; nucleotides outside the gene matches: 2. The CDR3 sequence: CAWSGTSGIYNEQFF. In DNA form, the CDR3 reads TGTGCCTGGAGCGGGACTAGCGGGATCTACAATGAGCAGTTCTTC.

This chain uses TRBV18 with TRBJ2-7; D call uncertain. V shed 3 bases and J shed 1 base, with 7 bases lying between them. Looked up from germline, CDR1 is KGHSH and CDR2 is LQKENI. CDR3 size: 13 residues. DNA for the CDR3: TGTGCCAGCTCACCCCCCCTGTCCTACGAGCAGTACTTC. Protein sequence: CASSPPLSYEQYF.

This clone was counted once. V usage is TRBV6-5 and J usage is TRBJ1-5; 8 bases match TRBD1. V dropped 8 bases and J dropped 4; count of bases not matched to a gene: 10. CDR3 size: 15 residues. CDR1 and CDR2 (germline): MNHEY, SVGAGI. CDR3 sequence: CASELTGGENQPQHF. The CDR3 bases are TGTGCCAGCGAATTAACAGGGGGGGAGAATCAGCCCCAGCATTTT.

The V and J genes are TRBV18 and TRBJ1-3, with TRBD1 identical over 7 bases. The CDR3 is 16 residues long. Germline CDR1 and CDR2: KGHSH and LQKENI. The J segment lost 0 bases and the V segment lost 5 bases, leaving 7 bases of the junction unmatched. The CDR3 DNA follows: TGTGCCAGCTCAAGAGGACAGGCGAACTCTGGAAACACCATATATTTT. Translated, it gives CASSRGQANSGNTIYF.

The CDR3 reads CASSPGPTDTQYF. CDR3 sequence (DNA): TGCGCCAGCAGCCCCGGTCCCACAGATACGCAGTATTTT. The chain carries TRBV5-1 and TRBJ2-3; D unresolved. Trimming stripped 4 bases from V and 2 bases from J, with 8 bases between. The germline CDR1 and CDR2 sequences are SGHRS and YFSETQ. The CDR3 contains 13 residues.